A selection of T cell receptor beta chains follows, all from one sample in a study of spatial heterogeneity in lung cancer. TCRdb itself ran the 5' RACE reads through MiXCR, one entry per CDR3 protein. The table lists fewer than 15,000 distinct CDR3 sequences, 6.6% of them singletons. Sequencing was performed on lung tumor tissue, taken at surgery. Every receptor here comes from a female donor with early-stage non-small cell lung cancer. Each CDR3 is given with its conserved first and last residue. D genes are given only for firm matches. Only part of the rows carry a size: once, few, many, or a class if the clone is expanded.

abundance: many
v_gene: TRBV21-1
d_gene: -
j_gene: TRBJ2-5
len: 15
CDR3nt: TGTGCCAGAAGACGTTTTGAGAACTTGAGGGAGACCCAGTACTTC
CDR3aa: CARRRFENLRETQYF

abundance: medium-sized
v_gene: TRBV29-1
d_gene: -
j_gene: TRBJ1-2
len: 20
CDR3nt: -
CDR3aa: CSVVGGNGYTFGSGTNGYTF

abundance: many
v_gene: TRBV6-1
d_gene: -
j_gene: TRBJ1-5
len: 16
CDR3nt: TGTGCCAGCAGTGAAGGGACAGACTTTAGCAATCAGCCCCAGCATTTT
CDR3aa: CASSEGTDFSNQPQHF

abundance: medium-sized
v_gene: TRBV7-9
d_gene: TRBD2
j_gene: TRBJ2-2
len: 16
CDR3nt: TGTGCCAGCAGCCCGACTAGCGGGAGGGCCACCGGGGAGCTGTTTTTT
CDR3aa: CASSPTSGRATGELFF

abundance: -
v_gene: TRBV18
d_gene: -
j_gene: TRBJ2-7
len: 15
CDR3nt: TGTGCCAGCTCACCCGGCGGGACACCTACCTACGAGCAGTACTTC
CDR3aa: CASSPGGTPTYEQYF

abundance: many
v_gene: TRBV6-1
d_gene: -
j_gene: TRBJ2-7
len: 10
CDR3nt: TGTGCCAGCGGGAAGTACGAGCAGTACTTC
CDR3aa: CASGKYEQYF

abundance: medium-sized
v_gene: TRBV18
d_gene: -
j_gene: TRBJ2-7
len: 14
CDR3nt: TGTGCCAGCTCACCACCCCCCATCCCGAGTGAGCAGTACTTC
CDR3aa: CASSPPPIPSEQYF

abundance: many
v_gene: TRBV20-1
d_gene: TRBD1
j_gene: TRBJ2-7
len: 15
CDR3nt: TGCAGTGCTACTCTCCCGACAGGGGACCCCTACGAGCAGTACTTC
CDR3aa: CSATLPTGDPYEQYF

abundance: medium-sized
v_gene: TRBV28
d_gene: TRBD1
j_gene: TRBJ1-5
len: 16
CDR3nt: TGTGCATCAGCAGGGGGTGGGGGGCAAAACAATCAGCCCCAGCATTTT
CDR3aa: CASAGGGGQNNQPQHF

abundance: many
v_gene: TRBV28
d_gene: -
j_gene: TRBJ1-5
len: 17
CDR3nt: TGTGCCAGCAGTTTATTACAGGTGGGGGATAGCAATCAGCCCCAGCATTTT
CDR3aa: CASSLLQVGDSNQPQHF

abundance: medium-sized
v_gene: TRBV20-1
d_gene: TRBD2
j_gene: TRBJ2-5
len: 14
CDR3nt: TGCAGTGCAACCGGACTAGCGGGAGTTGAGACCCAGTACTTC
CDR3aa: CSATGLAGVETQYF

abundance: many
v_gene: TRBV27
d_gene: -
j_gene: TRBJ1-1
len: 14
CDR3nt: TGTGCCAGCAGTTCTTACACCGGGAACACTGAAGCTTTCTTT
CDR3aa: CASSSYTGNTEAFF

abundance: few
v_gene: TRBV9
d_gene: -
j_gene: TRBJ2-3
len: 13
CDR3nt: TGTGCCAGCAGCGTTGTTGGTAGGGATACGCAGTATTTT
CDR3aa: CASSVVGRDTQYF

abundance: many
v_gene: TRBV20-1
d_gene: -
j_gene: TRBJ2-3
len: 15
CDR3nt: TGCAGTGCTAGAGATCCGGCTAGCCGCACAGATACGCAGTATTTT
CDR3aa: CSARDPASRTDTQYF

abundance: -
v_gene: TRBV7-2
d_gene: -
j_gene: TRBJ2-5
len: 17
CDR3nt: TGTGCCAGCAGCTTAGGGGCTAGGACCGCCAGGCGAGAGACCCAGTACTTC
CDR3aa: CASSLGARTARRETQYF

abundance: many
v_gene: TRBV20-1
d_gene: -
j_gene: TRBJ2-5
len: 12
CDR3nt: TGCAGTGCTAGAGCGACGGGAGAGACCCAGTACTTC
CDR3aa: CSARATGETQYF

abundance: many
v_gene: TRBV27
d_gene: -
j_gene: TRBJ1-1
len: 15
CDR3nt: TGTGCCAGCAGCAAAGTGCGGGCGATGAACACTGAAGCTTTCTTT
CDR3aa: CASSKVRAMNTEAFF

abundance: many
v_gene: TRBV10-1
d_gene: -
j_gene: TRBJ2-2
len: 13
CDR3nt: TGCGCCAGCAGTGATCCGATCACCGGGGAGCTGTTTTTT
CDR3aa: CASSDPITGELFF

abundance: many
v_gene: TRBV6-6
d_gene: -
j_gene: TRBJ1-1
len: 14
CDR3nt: TGTGCCAGCAGTTACCAGGCAGGGGACACTGAAGCTTTCTTT
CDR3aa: CASSYQAGDTEAFF

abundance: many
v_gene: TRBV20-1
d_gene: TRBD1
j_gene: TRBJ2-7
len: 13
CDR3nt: TGCAGTGCTAGTCGCGGGACAGGCGTCGAGCAGTACTTC
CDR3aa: CSASRGTGVEQYF

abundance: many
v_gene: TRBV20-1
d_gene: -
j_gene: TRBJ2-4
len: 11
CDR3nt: TGCAGTGCTAGGTCAGGGGTTGCGGAGTACTTC
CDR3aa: CSARSGVAEYF

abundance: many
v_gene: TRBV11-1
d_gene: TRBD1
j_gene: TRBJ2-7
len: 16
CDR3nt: TGTGCCAGCAGCCCCAGACCCGGGACAGTTGCCTACGAGCAGTACTTC
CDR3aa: CASSPRPGTVAYEQYF

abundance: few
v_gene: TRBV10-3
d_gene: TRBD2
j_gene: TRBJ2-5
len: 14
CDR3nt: TGTGCCATCAGTGTCGGGACTAGCGTGGAGACCCAGTACTTC
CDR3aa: CAISVGTSVETQYF

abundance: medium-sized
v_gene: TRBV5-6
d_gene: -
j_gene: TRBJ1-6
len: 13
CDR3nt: TGTGCCAGCAGCTCATCGCGGGGTTCACCCCTCCACTTT
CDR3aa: CASSSSRGSPLHF

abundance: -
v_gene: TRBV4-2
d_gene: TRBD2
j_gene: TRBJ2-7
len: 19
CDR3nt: TGTGCCAGCAGCCACCATATAGGGACTAGCGGGAACGCGGCCTACGAGCAGTACTTC
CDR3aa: CASSHHIGTSGNAAYEQYF

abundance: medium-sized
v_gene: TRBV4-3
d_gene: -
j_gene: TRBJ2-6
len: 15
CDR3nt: TGCGCCAGCAGCCAAGATCCGTTTGGGGCCAACGTCCTGACTTTC
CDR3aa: CASSQDPFGANVLTF

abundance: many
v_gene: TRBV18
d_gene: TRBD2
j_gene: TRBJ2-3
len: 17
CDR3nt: TGTGCCAGCTCACCACCTTCGGGACTAGCGGGAACAGATACGCAGTATTTT
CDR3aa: CASSPPSGLAGTDTQYF

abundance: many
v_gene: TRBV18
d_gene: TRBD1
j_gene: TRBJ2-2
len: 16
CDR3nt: TGTGCCAGCTCGCAAACGGGACAGAGGAACACCGGGGAGCTGTTTTTT
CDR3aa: CASSQTGQRNTGELFF

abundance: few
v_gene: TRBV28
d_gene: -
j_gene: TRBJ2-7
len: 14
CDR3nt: TGTGCCAGCAGCCCCGGAGGGTCGTCCTACGAGCAGTACTTC
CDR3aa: CASSPGGSSYEQYF

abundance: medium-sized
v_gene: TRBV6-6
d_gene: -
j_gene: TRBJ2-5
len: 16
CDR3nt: TGTGCCAGCAGTTACCCCCAGGGTCCGGAAGGGGAGACCCAGTACTTC
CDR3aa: CASSYPQGPEGETQYF

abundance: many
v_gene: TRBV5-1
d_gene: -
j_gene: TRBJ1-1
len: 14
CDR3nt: TGCGCCAGCAGACGGGGGGAGACTGGCACTGAAGCTTTCTTT
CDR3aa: CASRRGETGTEAFF

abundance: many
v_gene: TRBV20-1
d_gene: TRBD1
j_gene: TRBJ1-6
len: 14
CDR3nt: TGCAGTGCTCCGGGACAGGCTTATAATTCACCCCTCCACTTT
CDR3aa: CSAPGQAYNSPLHF

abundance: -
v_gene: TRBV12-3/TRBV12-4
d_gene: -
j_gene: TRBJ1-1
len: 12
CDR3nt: TGTGCCAGCAGTTTACAGGGGCCTGAAGCTTTCTTT
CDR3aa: CASSLQGPEAFF

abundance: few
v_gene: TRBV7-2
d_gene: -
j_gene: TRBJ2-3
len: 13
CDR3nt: TGTGCCAGCGCGGCTAAGTTCACAGATACGCAGTATTTT
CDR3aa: CASAAKFTDTQYF

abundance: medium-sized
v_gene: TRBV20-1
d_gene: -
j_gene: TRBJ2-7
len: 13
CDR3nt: TGCAGTGCTAGAGTAGGTGGGCCCTACGAGCAGTACTTC
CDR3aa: CSARVGGPYEQYF

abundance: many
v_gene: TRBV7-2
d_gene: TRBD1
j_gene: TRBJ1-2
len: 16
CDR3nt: TGTGCCAGCAGCTTAACCCCACCTGACAGGGTGTATGGCTACACCTTC
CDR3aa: CASSLTPPDRVYGYTF